The 18 T cell receptor beta chains below all came from one sample that was sequenced in a study of T cell responses to AZD1222 COVID-19 vaccine. Sequencing was performed with immunoSEQ multiplex PCR; in TCRdb, only in-frame clones are kept and a portion is missing. Of about 85,000 clones in the sample, approximately 83% were seen once. This specimen consisted of peripheral blood, obtained on day 0 of AZD1222 vaccination. These receptors all come from an adult in good health.

This chain uses TRBV19 with TRBJ2-1; 13 bases are shared with TRBD2. Germline CDR1 LNHDA, CDR2 SQIVND (reference sequence). This CDR3 spans 15 amino acids. Trimming took 8 bases from V and 13 from J; bases not matched to a gene: 14. The CDR3: CASRTGTSGKQAQFF. The CDR3 DNA is TGTGCCAGTCGAACCGGGACTAGCGGGAAGCAGGCCCAGTTCTTC. Full variable domain (remainder filled in from reference TRBV19 and TRBJ2-1): DGGITQSPKYLFRKEGQNVTLSCEQNLNHDAMYWYRQDPGQGLRLIYYSQIVNDFQKGDIAEGYSVSREKKESFPLTVTSAQKNPTAFYLCASRTGTSGKQAQFFGPGTRLTVL.

The V and J genes are TRBV7-3 and TRBJ2-1, with D unresolved. There are 14 residues in the CDR3. V lost 3 bases and J lost 6, with 12 bases in between. The germline V gene has CDR1 SGHTA and CDR2 FQGTGA. CDR3 sequence: CASSLSGRGNEQFF. CDR3 DNA: TGTGCCAGCAGCTTGTCCGGCAGAGGCAATGAGCAGTTCTTC.

The CDR3 sequence: CSASRLETSSYNEQFF. CDR3 nucleotide sequence: TGCAGTGCTAGTCGACTTGAAACGAGCTCCTACAATGAGCAGTTCTTC. The J gene is TRBJ2-1, the V gene TRBV20-1; no reliable D call. V shed 3 bases and J shed 0 bases, with 15 bases lying between them. This CDR3 spans 16 amino acids. The germline CDR1 and CDR2 sequences are DFQATT and SNEGSKA (reference sequence).

CDR3 protein: CASSPRPNQPQHF. As DNA, the CDR3 is TGTGCCAGCAGCCCGCGACCGAATCAGCCCCAGCATTTT. The chain is built from TRBV7-2 and TRBJ1-5; D is uncertain. The CDR3 extends over 13 amino acids. V gave up 5 bases and J gave up 4 bases, with 9 bases separating them. The germline gives CDR1 SGHTA, CDR2 FQGNSA.

This chain connects TRBV19 to TRBJ2-7; 7 positions agree with TRBD1. The CDR3 consists of 17 residues. V shed 3 bases, J shed 1 base, and the junction held 12 bases outside the gene matches. CDR1 is LNHDA and CDR2 is SQIVND in the germline V gene (reference sequence). This chain's CDR3 is CASSMRTGTVFSYEQYF. The CDR3 DNA reads TGTGCCAGTAGTATGAGGACCGGGACAGTTTTTTCCTACGAGCAGTACTTC.

This chain links TRBV28 with TRBJ1-2, with D possibly TRBD1 on 5 matching bases. The V gene lost 8 bases and the J gene lost 0 bases, with 16 bases spanning the gap. Germline CDR1 is MDHEN and CDR2 is SYDVKM. The CDR3 extends over 15 amino acids. DNA for the CDR3: TGTGCCAGCCTGGAGGGGTCGCTAGCTAACTATGGCTACACCTTC. It yields the protein CASLEGSLANYGYTF.

This clone was observed a single time. The rearrangement uses TRBV27 and TRBJ2-7; TRBD2 matches at 10 bases. The V gene end was trimmed by 4 bases and the J gene end by 2 bases; junction bases not matched to a gene: 8. Per germline, CDR1 MNHEY and CDR2 SMNVEV (reference sequence). This CDR3 comprises 16 residues. CDR3 bases: TGTGCCAGCAGTTCTTTAGAAGCGGGAGGGACCTACGAGCAGTACTTC. The encoded protein is CASSSLEAGGTYEQYF.

DNA of the CDR3: TGCGCCAGCAGCCAAGATCGGAACAATGAGCAGTTCTTC. This codes for CASSQDRNNEQFF. The chain carries TRBV4-3 and TRBJ2-1; no firm D call. V was clipped by 0 bases and J by 5 bases, with 5 bases between them. Germline-derived CDR1 and CDR2 are LGHNA and YSLEER. This CDR3 has 13 amino acids.

The CDR3: CATSDSTKGNTEAFF. For the CDR3, the DNA is TGTGCCACCAGTGATTCTACCAAAGGAAACACTGAAGCTTTCTTT. This chain uses TRBV24-1 with TRBJ1-1; no clear D gene. The length of the CDR3 is 15 residues. V was trimmed by 2 bases and J by 2 bases, leaving 11 bases between them. CDR1 and CDR2 from the germline V gene are KGHDR and SFDVKD.

The chain has TRBV3-1 (or the pseudogene TRBV3-2) and TRBJ1-6; D may be TRBD1 (5 bases). Germline assignment: CDR1 LGHDT and CDR2 YNNKEL (reference sequence). The V and J ends lost 7 bases and 7 bases respectively, with 20 bases between them. The CDR3 runs 16 residues. CDR3 DNA: TGTGCCAGCACCCAGGGCCAATGGATACAAAATTCACCCCTCCACTTT. Amino acids: CASTQGQWIQNSPLHF.

The chain recombines TRBV18 with TRBJ1-1, with D possibly TRBD1 on 5 matching bases. The CDR3 sequence is 14 residues long. Trimming left V 2 bases short and J 0 bases short, with 7 bases between. Germline CDR1 and CDR2: KGHSH and LQKENI. This chain's CDR3 is CASSPGTVNTEAFF. The CDR3 nucleotides read TGTGCCAGCTCACCAGGGACGGTGAACACTGAAGCTTTCTTT. Complete variable domain (other parts from reference TRBV18 and TRBJ1-1): NAGVMQNPRHLVRRRGQEARLRCSPMKGHSHVYWYRQLPEEGLKFMVYLQKENIIDESGMPKERFSAEFPKEGPSILRIQQVVRGDSAAYFCASSPGTVNTEAFFGQGTRLTVV.

V usage is TRBV4-1 and J usage is TRBJ1-5; D remains unclear. CDR3 size: 13 residues. V was pared by 6 bases and J by 3 bases, with 9 bases between. Germline V gene sequence: CDR1 MGHRA, CDR2 YSYEKL. CDR3 nucleotides: TGCGCCAGCAGATTCTCGGCCAATCAGCCCCAGCATTTT. Its translation is CASRFSANQPQHF.

The rearrangement links TRBV11-2 to TRBJ1-2, with no clear D. Looked up from germline, CDR1 is SGHAT and CDR2 is FQNNGV. Trimming stripped 3 bases from V and 4 bases from J, with 12 bases between. The CDR3 loop spans 14 amino acids. CDR3 nucleotide sequence: TGTGCCAGCAGCTTGGGGAGCTACGGCTATGGCTACACCTTC. Its translation: CASSLGSYGYGYTF.

This clone was counted only a few times. The CDR3 coding sequence is TGTGCCAGCAGCGACTACAGGGGTAGCACCGGGGAGCTGTTTTTT. Its translation: CASSDYRGSTGELFF. The chain has TRBV9 and TRBJ2-2, with 7 bases fitting TRBD1. This CDR3 is 15 amino acids long. Germline CDR1 SGDLS, CDR2 YYNGEE. V gave up 3 bases and J gave up 4 bases; unmatched junction bases: 6.

As concerns this clone: A junction end diverges from the germline sequence, so it may reflect a read error. The chain recombines TRBV10-1 with TRBJ2-1, with 13 bases matching TRBD2. The CDR3 consists of 15 residues. The germline gives CDR1 WNHNN, CDR2 SYGVQD (reference sequence). CDR3 nucleotide sequence: TGCGCCAGCAATGAGGGACTAGCGGGGAACAATGAGCAGTTCTTC. Its translation: CASNEGLAGNNEQFF.

The chain couples TRBV5-1 to TRBJ2-7; D could derive from TRBD1 or TRBD2 (5 bases each). The CDR3 contains 12 residues. Trimming removed 3 bases at V and 5 bases at J, with 9 bases between. The V gene's germline CDR1 is SGHRS and CDR2 YFSETQ. This CDR3 reads CASSSQGDEQYF. The CDR3 region has the DNA TGCGCCAGCAGCTCGCAGGGAGACGAGCAGTACTTC.

V gene TRBV5-1 combines with J gene TRBJ1-1; possibly TRBD1 for D (5 bases). There are 14 residues in the CDR3. V was cut by 2 bases and J by 4 bases, with 12 bases left in between. Germline V gene data show CDR1 as SGHRS and CDR2 as YFSETQ. The CDR3: CASSFHKGRTEAFF. CDR3 in DNA: TGCGCCAGCAGCTTTCACAAGGGACGCACTGAAGCTTTCTTT.

The V gene is TRBV5-1, the J gene TRBJ2-1, with TRBD2 identical over 14 bases. The CDR3 loop spans 19 amino acids. V lost 3 bases and J lost 7; bases outside the gene matches: 15. The V gene's germline CDR1 is SGHRS and CDR2 YFSETQ. The CDR3 loop is CASSSGTSGRTVLGNEQFF. In DNA, the CDR3 is TGCGCCAGCAGCTCTGGGACTAGCGGGAGAACAGTACTCGGGAATGAGCAGTTCTTC.